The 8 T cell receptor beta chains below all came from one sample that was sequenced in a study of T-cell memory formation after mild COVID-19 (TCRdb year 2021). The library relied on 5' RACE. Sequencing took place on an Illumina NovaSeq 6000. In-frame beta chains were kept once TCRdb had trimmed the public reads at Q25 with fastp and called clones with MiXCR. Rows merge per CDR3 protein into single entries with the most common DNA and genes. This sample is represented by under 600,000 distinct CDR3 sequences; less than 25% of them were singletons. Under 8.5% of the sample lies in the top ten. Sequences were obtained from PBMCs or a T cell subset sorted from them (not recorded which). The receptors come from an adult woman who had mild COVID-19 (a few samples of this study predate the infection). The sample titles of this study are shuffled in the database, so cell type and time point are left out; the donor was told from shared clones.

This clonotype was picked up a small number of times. Here the CDR3 DNA reads TGCGCCAGCAGCCCCCGGACTAGCGGGGGGGCTGTGGAGCTGTTTTTT. Protein sequence: CASSPRTSGGAVELFF. V is TRBV5-1 and J is TRBJ2-2; 15 nucleotides match TRBD2. The CDR3 covers 16 residues. Germline V CDR1 and CDR2: SGHRS, YFSETQ. After removal of 4 bases from V and 10 bases from J, the junction contained 8 bases not matched to a gene.

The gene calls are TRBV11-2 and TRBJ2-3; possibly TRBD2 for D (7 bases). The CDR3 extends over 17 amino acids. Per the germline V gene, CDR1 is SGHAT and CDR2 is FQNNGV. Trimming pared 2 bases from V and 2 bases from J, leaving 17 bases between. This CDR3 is CASSLSWEGGITDTQYF. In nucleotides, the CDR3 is TGTGCCAGCAGCTTAAGTTGGGAGGGGGGGATCACAGATACGCAGTATTTT.

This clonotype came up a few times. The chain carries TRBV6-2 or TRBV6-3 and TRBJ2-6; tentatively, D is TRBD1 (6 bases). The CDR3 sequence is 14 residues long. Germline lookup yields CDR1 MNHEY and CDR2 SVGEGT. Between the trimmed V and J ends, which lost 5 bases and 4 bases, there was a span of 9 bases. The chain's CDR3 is CASSTGLGANVLTF. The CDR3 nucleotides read TGTGCCAGCAGTACAGGGTTGGGGGCCAACGTCCTGACTTTC.

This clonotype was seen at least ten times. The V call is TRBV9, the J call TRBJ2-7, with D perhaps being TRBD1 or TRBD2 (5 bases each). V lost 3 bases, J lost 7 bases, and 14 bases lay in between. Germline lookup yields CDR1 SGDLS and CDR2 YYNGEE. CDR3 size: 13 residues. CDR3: CASSGGTVGEQYF. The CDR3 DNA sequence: TGTGCCAGCAGCGGAGGGACGGTTGGTGAGCAGTACTTC.

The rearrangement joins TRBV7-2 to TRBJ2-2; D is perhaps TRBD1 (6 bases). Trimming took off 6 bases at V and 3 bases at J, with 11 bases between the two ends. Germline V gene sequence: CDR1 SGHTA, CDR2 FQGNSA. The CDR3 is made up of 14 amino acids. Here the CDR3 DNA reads TGTGCCAGCAGTAGGGACAAGTACACCGGGGAGCTGTTTTTT. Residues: CASSRDKYTGELFF. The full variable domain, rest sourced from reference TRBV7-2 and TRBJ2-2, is GAGVSQSPSNKVTEKGKDVELRCDPISGHTALYWYRQSLGQGLEFLIYFQGNSAPDKSGLPSDRFSAERTGGSVSTLTIQRTQQEDSAVYLCASSRDKYTGELFFGEGSRLTVL.

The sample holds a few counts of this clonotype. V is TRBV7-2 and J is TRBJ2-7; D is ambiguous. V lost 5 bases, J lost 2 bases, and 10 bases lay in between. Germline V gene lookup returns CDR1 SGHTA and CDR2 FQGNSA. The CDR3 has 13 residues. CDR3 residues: CASSQMITYEQYF. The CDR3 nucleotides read TGTGCCAGCAGCCAAATGATTACCTACGAGCAGTACTTC.

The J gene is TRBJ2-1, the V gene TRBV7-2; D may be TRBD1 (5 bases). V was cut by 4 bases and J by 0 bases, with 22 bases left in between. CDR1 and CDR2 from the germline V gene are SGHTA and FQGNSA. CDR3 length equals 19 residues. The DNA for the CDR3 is TGTGCCAGCAGCTCATTTAGGGGTCCCTCGGGTTACTCCTACAATGAGCAGTTCTTC. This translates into CASSSFRGPSGYSYNEQFF. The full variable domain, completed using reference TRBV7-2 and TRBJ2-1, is GAGVSQSPSNKVTEKGKDVELRCDPISGHTALYWYRQSLGQGLEFLIYFQGNSAPDKSGLPSDRFSAERTGGSVSTLTIQRTQQEDSAVYLCASSSFRGPSGYSYNEQFFGPGTRLTVL.

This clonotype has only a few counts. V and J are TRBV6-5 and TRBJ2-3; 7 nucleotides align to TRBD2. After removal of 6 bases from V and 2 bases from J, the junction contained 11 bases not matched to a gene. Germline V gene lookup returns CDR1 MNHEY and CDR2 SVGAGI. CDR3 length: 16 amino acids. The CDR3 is CASRRRREKNTDTQYF. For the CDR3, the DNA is TGTGCCAGCAGACGCCGGCGGGAGAAAAACACAGATACGCAGTATTTT.